The 19 T cell receptor beta chains listed next were all sequenced from one sample in a study of blood T cell repertoires in COVID-19. Sequenced by immunoSEQ multiplex PCR; TCRdb stores in-frame clones only, minus some. The sample holds about 250,000 clones, 89% seen once. Sequenced sample: peripheral blood. These TCRs come from a woman aged 40 to 49 who had recovered from COVID-19.

The chain uses TRBV5-1 and TRBJ1-6, with D possibly matching TRBD1 (6 bases). The CDR3 is made up of 16 amino acids. Trimming stripped 0 bases from V and 7 bases from J, with 14 bases between. Looked up from germline, CDR1 is SGHRS and CDR2 is YFSETQ. The CDR3 here is CASSLALGGPNSPLHF. Here the CDR3 DNA reads TGCGCCAGCAGCTTGGCCCTAGGGGGTCCGAATTCACCCCTCCACTTT. The full variable domain, in which reference TRBV5-1 and TRBJ1-6 provide the parts outside the CDR3, is KAGVTQTPRYLIKTRGQQVTLSCSPISGHRSVSWYQQTPGQGLQFLFEYFSETQRNKGNFPGRFSGRQFSNSRSEMNVSTLELGDSALYLCASSLALGGPNSPLHFGNGTRLTVT.

V usage is TRBV5-1 and J usage is TRBJ2-1; maybe TRBD2 (5 bases). In germline, CDR1 is SGHRS, CDR2 YFSETQ. With 0 bases removed from V and 6 bases from J, the gap between germline ends came to 10 bases. The CDR3 is made up of 14 amino acids. CDR3 nucleotide sequence: TGCGCCAGCAGCTTGGGAGGGAGTCTCAATGAGCAGTTCTTC. It codes for CASSLGGSLNEQFF. The whole variable domain, remainder taken from reference TRBV5-1 and TRBJ2-1, is KAGVTQTPRYLIKTRGQQVTLSCSPISGHRSVSWYQQTPGQGLQFLFEYFSETQRNKGNFPGRFSGRQFSNSRSEMNVSTLELGDSALYLCASSLGGSLNEQFFGPGTRLTVL.

The sample holds a few counts of this clone. This rearrangement joins TRBV27 to TRBJ1-6, with D tentatively TRBD1 (5 bases). The CDR3 extends over 15 amino acids. Germline CDR1 is MNHEY and CDR2 is SMNVEV (reference sequence). V lost 2 bases and J lost 7, with 12 bases in between. This chain's CDR3 is CASSLGGGINSPLHF. In DNA form, the CDR3 reads TGTGCCAGCAGTTTAGGGGGGGGGATCAATTCACCCCTCCACTTT.

This chain joins TRBV24-1 and TRBJ2-6; 9 bases are a match to TRBD1. The CDR3 consists of 18 residues. Germline V gene data show CDR1 as KGHDR and CDR2 as SFDVKD. The J segment lost 0 bases and the V segment lost 3 bases, leaving 5 bases of the junction unmatched. The CDR3 coding sequence is TGTGCCACCAGTGATGGACAGGGGAGGCCCTCTGGGGCCAACGTCCTGACTTTC. Protein product: CATSDGQGRPSGANVLTF.

This clone was seen more than once but under ten times. The rearrangement uses TRBV5-1 and TRBJ2-7; 11 bases line up with TRBD2. There are 17 residues in the CDR3. The germline gives CDR1 SGHRS, CDR2 YFSETQ. Trimming cost V 4 bases and J 0 bases; bases outside gene matches: 9. The CDR3 loop is CASSRGPTSGSSYEQYF. CDR3 nucleotides: TGCGCCAGCAGCCGTGGGCCTACTAGCGGGAGCTCCTACGAGCAGTACTTC.

This chain joins TRBV6-4 and TRBJ2-3; TRBD2 is a possible D gene (5 bases). V lost 2 bases and J lost 6, with 12 bases in between. In germline, CDR1 is MRHNA, CDR2 SNTAGT. This CDR3 is 14 amino acids long. The DNA of the CDR3 is TGTGCCAGCAGTGACGGGCTGGAGGATGATACGCAGTATTTT. It specifies CASSDGLEDDTQYF.

A single count supports this clone. V gene TRBV5-1 combines with J gene TRBJ2-2; the D gene is possibly TRBD2 (6 bases). This CDR3 has 14 residues. V lost 1 base and J 4 bases, leaving 8 bases between the germline ends. The germline V gene encodes CDR1 SGHRS and CDR2 YFSETQ. The CDR3 loop reads CASSLTSSTGELFF. The CDR3 nucleotides are TGCGCCAGCAGCTTGACTAGCAGCACCGGGGAGCTGTTTTTT.

This clone was counted between two and nine times. CDR3 residues: CASSQRQGYEQYF. The CDR3 bases are TGTGCCAGCAGCCAACGACAGGGTTACGAGCAGTACTTC. This chain uses TRBV3-1 (or the pseudogene TRBV3-2) with TRBJ2-7, with 7 bases aligning to TRBD1. From germline, CDR1 is LGHDT and CDR2 YNNKEL (reference sequence). This CDR3 region has 13 residues. The junction had 2 bases not matched to a gene; V was cut back by 2 bases and J by 4 bases.

V is TRBV28 and J is TRBJ2-7; 12 positions match TRBD2. V was clipped by 6 bases and J by 3 bases; unmatched bases: 3. The CDR3 spans 14 residues. CDR1 is MDHEN and CDR2 is SYDVKM in the germline V gene. The CDR3 region is CASSMGLAGYEQYF. The CDR3 DNA follows: TGTGCCAGCAGCATGGGACTAGCGGGCTACGAGCAGTACTTC. The full variable domain, rest sourced from reference TRBV28 and TRBJ2-7, is DVKVTQSSRYLVKRTGEKVFLECVQDMDHENMFWYRQDPGLGLRLIYFSYDVKMKEKGDIPEGYSVSREKKERFSLILESASTNQTSMYLCASSMGLAGYEQYFGPGTRLTVT.

The V gene is TRBV3-1 (or the pseudogene TRBV3-2), the J gene TRBJ2-1; 8 nucleotides line up with TRBD1. CDR3 length equals 14 residues. V dropped 7 bases and J dropped 5; count of bases not matched to a gene: 7. The germline V gene has CDR1 LGHDT and CDR2 YNNKEL (reference sequence). The CDR3 loop reads CASNKGQGHNEQFF. DNA for the CDR3: TGTGCCAGCAATAAAGGACAGGGTCACAATGAGCAGTTCTTC.

This chain joins TRBV24-1 and TRBJ1-5; no firm D call. The CDR3 extends over 15 amino acids. CDR1 KGHDR and CDR2 SFDVKD come from the germline V gene. V gave up 2 bases and J gave up 3 bases, with 10 bases separating them. CDR3 nucleotides: TGTGCCACCAGTGATTCGAGAGGCGTCAATCAGCCCCAGCATTTT. This translates into CATSDSRGVNQPQHF.

V is TRBV7-3 and J is TRBJ2-7, with 7 bases aligning to TRBD1. The CDR3 length is 16 residues. Losses at the gene ends were 2 bases for V and 5 bases for J; bases not matched to a gene: 12. In germline, CDR1 is SGHTA, CDR2 FQGTGA. In nucleotides, the CDR3 is TGTGCCAGCAGCTTAGGACGGACAGGTTTTTTGGACGAGCAGTACTTC. Its translation: CASSLGRTGFLDEQYF.

The CDR3 sequence is CASSAGLSNEQFF. CDR3 bases: TGTGCCAGCAGCGCGGGACTGTCCAATGAGCAGTTCTTC. This chain joins TRBV7-2 and TRBJ2-1; TRBD2 might be the D (6 bases). V lost 5 bases and J lost 6, with 11 bases in between. The CDR3 runs 13 residues. CDR1 and CDR2 (germline): SGHTA, FQGNSA.

The chain couples TRBV7-9 to TRBJ2-3; D is unclear. Trimming shortened V by 1 base and J by 6 bases, and 11 bases separated the two germline ends. Germline values: CDR1 SEHNR, CDR2 FQNEAQ (reference sequence). This CDR3 is built from 14 residues. In DNA, the CDR3 is TGTGCCAGCAGCTTAGATGAGTTGTGGGATACGCAGTATTTT. Its protein is CASSLDELWDTQYF.

The chain employs TRBV5-1 and TRBJ2-3, with 8 bases aligning to TRBD2. This CDR3 has 14 amino acids. The V segment lost 0 bases and the J segment 4 bases; nucleotides outside the gene matches: 1. Germline loops: CDR1 SGHRS, CDR2 YFSETQ. The CDR3 loop is CASSLDGRADTQYF. The CDR3 region has the DNA TGCGCCAGCAGCTTGGACGGGAGGGCAGATACGCAGTATTTT.

This sequence joins TRBV5-4 and TRBJ2-1; 9 nucleotides align to TRBD1. This CDR3 has 15 amino acids. Germline V lookup: CDR1 SGHNT, CDR2 YYREEE (reference sequence). J gave up 8 bases and V 6 bases, and 12 bases lay outside the gene matches. In nucleotides, the CDR3 is TGTGCCAGCACCGACCCACAGGGGGCAGGGGATGAGCAGTTCTTC. Translation gives CASTDPQGAGDEQFF.

V usage is TRBV9 and J usage is TRBJ2-5; weak D call: TRBD2 (6 bases). The CDR3 runs to 15 residues. Trimming left V 0 bases short and J 2 bases short, with 11 bases between. The germline V gene encodes CDR1 SGDLS and CDR2 YYNGEE. Here the CDR3 reads CASSVAGSEQETQYF. Written as DNA, the CDR3 is TGTGCCAGCAGCGTAGCCGGGAGCGAACAAGAGACCCAGTACTTC.

The rearrangement links TRBV28 to TRBJ1-3; D is unclear. From germline, CDR1 is MDHEN and CDR2 SYDVKM. The V and J ends lost 7 bases and 0 bases respectively, with 4 bases between them. The CDR3 runs 12 residues. The CDR3 loop reads CASTLSGNTIYF. In DNA form, the CDR3 reads TGTGCCAGCACCCTCTCTGGAAACACCATATATTTT.

V gene TRBV10-3 combines with J gene TRBJ1-2, with D uncertain. V gave up 2 bases and J gave up 3 bases, with 10 bases separating them. The CDR3 is 14 amino acids. Germline V gene lookup returns CDR1 ENHRY and CDR2 SYGVKD. The CDR3: CAISEVDKYYGYTF. The CDR3 nucleotides are TGTGCCATCAGTGAGGTCGACAAGTACTATGGCTACACCTTC.